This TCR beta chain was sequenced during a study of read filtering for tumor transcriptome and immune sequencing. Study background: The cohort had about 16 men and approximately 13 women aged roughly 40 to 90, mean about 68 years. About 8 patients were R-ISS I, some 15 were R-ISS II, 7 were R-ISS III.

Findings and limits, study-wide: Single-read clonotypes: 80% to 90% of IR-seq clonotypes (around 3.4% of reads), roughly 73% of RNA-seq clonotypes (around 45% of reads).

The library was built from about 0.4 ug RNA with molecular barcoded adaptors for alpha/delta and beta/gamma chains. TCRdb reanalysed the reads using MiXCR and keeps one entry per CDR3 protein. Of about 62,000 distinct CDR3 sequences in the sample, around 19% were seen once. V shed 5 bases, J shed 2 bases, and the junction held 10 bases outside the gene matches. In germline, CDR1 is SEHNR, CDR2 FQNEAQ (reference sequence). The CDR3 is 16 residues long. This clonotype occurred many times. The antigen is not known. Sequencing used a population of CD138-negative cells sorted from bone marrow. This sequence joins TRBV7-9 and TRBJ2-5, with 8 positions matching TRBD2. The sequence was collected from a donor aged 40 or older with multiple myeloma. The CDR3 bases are TGTGCCAGCAGCCAGTTGAGCGGGAGAGGACAAGAGACCCAGTACTTC. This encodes CASSQLSGRGQETQYF.